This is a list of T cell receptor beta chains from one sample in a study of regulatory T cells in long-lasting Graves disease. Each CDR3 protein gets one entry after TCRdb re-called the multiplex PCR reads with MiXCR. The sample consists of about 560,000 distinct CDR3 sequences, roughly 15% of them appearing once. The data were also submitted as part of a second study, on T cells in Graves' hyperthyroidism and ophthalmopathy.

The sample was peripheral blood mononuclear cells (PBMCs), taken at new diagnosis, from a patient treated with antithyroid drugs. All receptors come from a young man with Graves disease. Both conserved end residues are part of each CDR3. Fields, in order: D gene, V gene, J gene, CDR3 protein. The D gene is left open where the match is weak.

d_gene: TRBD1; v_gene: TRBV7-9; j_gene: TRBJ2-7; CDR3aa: CASSLRAETGFYEQYF
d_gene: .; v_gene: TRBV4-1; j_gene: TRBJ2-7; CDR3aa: CASSQGGLAPGGWARREQYF
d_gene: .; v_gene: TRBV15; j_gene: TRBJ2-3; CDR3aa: CATSRDPTDTQYF
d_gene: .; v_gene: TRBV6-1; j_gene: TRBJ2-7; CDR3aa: CASAVQGSPSEQYF
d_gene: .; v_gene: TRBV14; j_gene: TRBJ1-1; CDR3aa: CASSQGHQNTEAFF
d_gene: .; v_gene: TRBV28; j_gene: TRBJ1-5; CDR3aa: CASSLGNRVRPQHF
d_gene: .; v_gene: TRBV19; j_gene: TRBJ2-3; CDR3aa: CASSSLTQGTDTQYF
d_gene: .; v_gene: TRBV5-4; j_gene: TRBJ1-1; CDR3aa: CASSLSPPKGNTEAFF
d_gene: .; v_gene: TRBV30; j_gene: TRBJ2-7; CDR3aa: CALHKAGTSPYEQYF
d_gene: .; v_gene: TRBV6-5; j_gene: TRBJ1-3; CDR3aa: CASSYWGAQRRGNTIYF
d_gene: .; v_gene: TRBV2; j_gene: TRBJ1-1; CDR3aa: CASFKSSTEAFF